These T cell receptor beta chains were read from a single sample in a study of monozygotic twins with inflammatory bowel disease. Each CDR3 protein gets one entry in TCRdb, which reprocessed the 5' RACE reads and gives no DNA. This specimen shows fewer than 450,000 distinct CDR3 sequences; the ten leading clones hold approximately 2.8%. The sample was blood. All receptors derive from a human donor with ulcerative colitis or Crohn's disease, or a healthy co-twin of an affected twin (not recorded which). The CDR3 runs from the conserved cysteine through the conserved F or W.

>TRBJ1-4|TRBV7-9
CASSLRQGNEKLFF
>TRBJ1-4|TRBV5-4
CASSLGARGEKLFF
>TRBJ1-2|TRBV27
CASSLSPHGLSYGYTF
>TRBJ2-7|TRBV20-1
CSVRRGYEQYF
>TRBJ2-1|TRBV7-8
CASNPGDSRNEQFF
>TRBJ1-5|TRBV29-1
CSVVGQGDQPQHF
>TRBJ2-7|TRBV6-1
CASSGRGSSYEQYF
>TRBJ1-1|TRBV20-1
CSAWTGVLNTEAFF
>TRBJ2-7|TRBV7-2
CASSSKTGPNEQYF
>TRBJ2-7|TRBV12-3/TRBV12-4
CASRGGGRGPYEQYF
>TRBJ2-1|TRBV24-1
CATSVGGGNNEQFF
>TRBJ2-1|TRBV19
CASSNSGGAFF
>TRBJ1-1|TRBV24-1
CATSDLLQGLNTEAFF
>TRBJ1-2|TRBV3-1
CASSQEEGFYGYTF
>TRBJ2-1|TRBV2
CASSVVYEDEQFF
>TRBJ2-1|TRBV20-1
CSARNSRVPSYNEQFF
>TRBJ2-1|TRBV6-1
CAVAGTSGALNEQFF
>TRBJ2-3|TRBV7-3
CASSLDGTRTDTQYF
>TRBJ2-1|TRBV6-5
CASSYSRADYNEQFF
>TRBJ1-5|TRBV6-2/TRBV6-3
CASTRNFNQPQHF
>TRBJ2-2|TRBV7-6
CASSPGLAGGLNTGELFF
>TRBJ2-1|TRBV7-9
CASSSSGAPTYNEQFF
>TRBJ2-5|TRBV7-2
CASTGRGSTQYF
>TRBJ2-3|TRBV10-3
CAISDGTASSTDTQYF
>TRBJ2-7|TRBV2
CASSEGGVVEQYF
>TRBJ1-2|TRBV6-1
CASSPGQGARYGYTF
>TRBJ2-7|TRBV27
CASNLRRGRIYEQYF
>TRBJ1-1|TRBV4-2
CASSLRGKNTEAFF
>TRBJ2-7|TRBV27
CASSLTTGGSYEQYF
>TRBJ2-7|TRBV20-1
CSARTDSYEQYF
>TRBJ2-7|TRBV25-1
CASRSDRVPYEQYF
>TRBJ1-2|TRBV12-3/TRBV12-4
CASTSGTDYGYTF
>TRBJ2-5|TRBV6-5
CASSYRGGIRETQYF
>TRBJ2-5|TRBV7-7
CASSRPRDAAETQYF
>TRBJ2-1|TRBV3-1
CASSQPQTARGGEQFF
>TRBJ2-1|TRBV7-3
CASSLQLAGYNEQFF
>TRBJ2-1|TRBV20-1
CSARDPTESSSYNEQFF
>TRBJ2-3|TRBV5-1
CASSDWDSTDTQYF
>TRBJ2-3|TRBV7-2
CASSLRREDTDTQYF
>TRBJ2-6|TRBV6-5
CASSYSGTGAGANVLTF
>TRBJ1-4|TRBV30
CAWTDGGAGRRGLFF
>TRBJ2-1|TRBV3-1
CASSQDLKGGDEQFF